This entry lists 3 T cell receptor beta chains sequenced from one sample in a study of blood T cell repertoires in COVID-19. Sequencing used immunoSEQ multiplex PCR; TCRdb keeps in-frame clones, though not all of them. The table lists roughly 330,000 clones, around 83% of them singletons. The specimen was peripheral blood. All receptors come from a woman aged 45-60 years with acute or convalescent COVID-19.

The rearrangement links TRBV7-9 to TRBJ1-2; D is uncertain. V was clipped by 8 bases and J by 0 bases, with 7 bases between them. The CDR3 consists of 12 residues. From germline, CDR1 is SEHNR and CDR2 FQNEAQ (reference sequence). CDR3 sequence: CASSQSNYGYTF. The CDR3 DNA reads TGTGCCAGCTCCCAGTCTAACTATGGCTACACCTTC. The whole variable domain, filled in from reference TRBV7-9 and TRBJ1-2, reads DTGVSQNPRHKITKRGQNVTFRCDPISEHNRLYWYRQTLGQGPEFLTYFQNEAQLEKSRLLSDRFSAERPKGSFSTLEIQRTEQGDSAMYLCASSQSNYGYTFGSGTRLTVV.

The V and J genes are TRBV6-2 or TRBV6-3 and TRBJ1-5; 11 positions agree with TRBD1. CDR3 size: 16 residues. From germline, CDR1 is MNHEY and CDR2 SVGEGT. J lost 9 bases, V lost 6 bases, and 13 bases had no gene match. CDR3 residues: CASSSWGQGVGRPQHF. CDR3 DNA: TGTGCCAGCAGCTCCTGGGGACAGGGGGTCGGTAGGCCCCAGCATTTT.

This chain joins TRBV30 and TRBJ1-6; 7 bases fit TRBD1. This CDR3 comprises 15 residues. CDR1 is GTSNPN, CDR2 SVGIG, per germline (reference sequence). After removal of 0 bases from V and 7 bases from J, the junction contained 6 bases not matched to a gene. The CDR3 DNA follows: TGTGCCTGGAGTGTAGGACAGGAGCGGAATTCACCCCTCCACTTT. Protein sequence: CAWSVGQERNSPLHF.